These 12 T cell receptor beta chains were sequenced from one sample in a study of early T cells in non-severe SARS-CoV-2 infection. TCRdb recomputed calls from the 5' RACE reads with MiXCR, one row per CDR3 protein. This repertoire shows 60,000 to 75,000 distinct CDR3 sequences, 12% found once; its top ten account for 5% to 8%. The source material was whole blood. These receptors were collected from an adult who was a healthcare worker with PCR-confirmed SARS-CoV-2 infection or an uninfected control (not recorded which).

This clonotype was counted a few times. The chain recombines TRBV11-1 with TRBJ2-1; no clear D. CDR1 and CDR2 (germline): SGHAT, FQDESV (reference sequence). This CDR3 contains 12 residues. V gave up 5 bases and J gave up 8 bases, with 10 bases separating them. The CDR3 region is CASSLGLDEQFF. The DNA of the CDR3 is TGTGCCAGCAGCCTGGGGTTGGATGAGCAGTTCTTC. The full variable domain, completed using reference TRBV11-1 and TRBJ2-1, is EAEVAQSPRYKITEKSQAVAFWCDPISGHATLYWYRQILGQGPELLVQFQDESVVDDSQLPKDRFSAERLKGVDSTLKIQPAELGDSAMYLCASSLGLDEQFFGPGTRLTVL.

There are many counts of this clonotype. This chain links TRBV7-2 with TRBJ2-1; D is uncertain. CDR1 and CDR2 from the germline V gene are SGHTA and FQGNSA. V lost 5 bases and J lost 9, with 11 bases in between. The CDR3 is 12 residues long. Written as DNA, the CDR3 is TGTGCCAGCAGCCCCCCGGGCATTGAGCAGTTCTTC. Its protein is CASSPPGIEQFF.

This clonotype has at least ten counts. The chain combines TRBV18 with TRBJ2-7, with D perhaps TRBD1 or TRBD2 (6 bases each). This CDR3 comprises 14 residues. CDR1 is KGHSH, CDR2 LQKENI, per germline. Deletions cut 4 bases from V and 5 bases from J, with 15 bases between. The DNA of the CDR3 is TGTGCCAGCTCACTACCGGGGGCGCGGAACGAGCAGTACTTC. It is translated as CASSLPGARNEQYF.

This clonotype was observed a handful of times. The rearrangement joins TRBV5-1 to TRBJ2-5; 8 positions match TRBD2. Germline CDR1 and CDR2: SGHRS and YFSETQ. The V segment lost 0 bases and the J segment 1 base; nucleotides outside the gene matches: 5. The CDR3 runs to 16 residues. In nucleotides, the CDR3 is TGCGCCAGCAGCTTGGTGAGCGGGAGCTCCCAAGAGACCCAGTACTTC. This encodes CASSLVSGSSQETQYF.

This clonotype has a handful of counts. At one end, the junction sequence differs from germline, possibly due to a read error. This chain uses TRBV6-5 with TRBJ1-1, with 7 positions matching TRBD1. This CDR3 is built from 13 residues. Germline CDR1 MNHEY, CDR2 SVGAGI. The CDR3 protein is CASSYTPWDRIIF. CDR3 sequence (DNA): TGTGCCAGCAGTTACACTCCTTGGGACAGAATAATCTTT.

The J gene is TRBJ2-7, the V gene TRBV5-6, with D tentatively TRBD1 or TRBD2 (7 bases each). The germline V gene has CDR1 SGHDT and CDR2 YYEEEE. The CDR3 runs 12 residues. V shed 6 bases and J shed 6 bases, with 13 bases lying between them. The chain's CDR3 is CASTQGGREQYF. CDR3 DNA sequence: TGTGCCAGCACCCAGGGGGGGCGCGAGCAGTACTTC.

This clonotype has more than one count but fewer than ten. This chain joins TRBV7-2 and TRBJ2-1, with D unclear. V lost 3 bases to trimming and J lost 9 bases, with 3 bases between them. CDR1 SGHTA and CDR2 FQGNSA come from the germline V gene. CDR3 size: 10 residues. The chain's CDR3 is CASSLVEQFF. CDR3 nucleotide sequence: TGTGCCAGCAGCTTGGTTGAGCAGTTCTTC.

There are many counts of this clonotype. The V and J genes are TRBV7-2 and TRBJ2-3; D not certain. Germline CDR1 and CDR2: SGHTA and FQGNSA. The CDR3 has 13 amino acids. V lost 8 bases and J lost 6, with 15 bases in between. This CDR3 reads CASGRRVRDTQYF. In DNA form, the CDR3 reads TGTGCCAGCGGACGACGAGTTCGGGATACGCAGTATTTT.

As concerns this clonotype: A much larger clone sits a single nucleotide away, making a read error possible. The chain couples TRBV6-6 to TRBJ2-1; the D gene is possibly TRBD2 (5 bases). The germline V gene encodes CDR1 MNHNY and CDR2 SVGAGI (reference sequence). The CDR3 is made up of 11 amino acids. The chain's CDR3 is CAGSLPGKQFF. As DNA, the CDR3 is TGTGCCGGCAGCCTACCGGGAAAGCAGTTCTTC.

Many counts were recorded for this clonotype. The V call is TRBV18, the J call TRBJ1-4; tentatively, D is TRBD1 (6 bases). Deletions cut 6 bases from V and 7 bases from J, with 15 bases between. Germline CDR1 reads KGHSH; CDR2 reads LQKENI. The CDR3 has 14 amino acids. This chain's CDR3 is CASSKTPDSEKLFF. The CDR3, as DNA: TGTGCCAGCTCGAAAACTCCGGACAGTGAAAAACTGTTTTTT.

The rearrangement uses TRBV11-2 and TRBJ2-1, with 8 bases fitting TRBD1. Germline CDR1 SGHAT, CDR2 FQNNGV. This CDR3 has 20 amino acids. The V gene end was trimmed by 4 bases and the J gene end by 0 bases; junction bases not matched to a gene: 17. DNA for the CDR3: TGTGCCAGCAGCTCACTCCCCGGGACAGGTTGGGGTGGCTCCTACAATGAGCAGTTCTTC. This codes for CASSSLPGTGWGGSYNEQFF.

This clonotype has a count of ten or more. This chain links TRBV18 with TRBJ2-7; perhaps TRBD1 as D (5 bases). From germline, CDR1 is KGHSH and CDR2 LQKENI. This CDR3 is built from 11 residues. With 5 bases removed from V and 5 bases from J, the gap between germline ends came to 7 bases. The DNA for the CDR3 is TGTGCCAGCTCATCAGGGCACGAGCAGTACTTC. It yields the protein CASSSGHEQYF.